The 21 T cell receptor beta chains in this list originate from one sample, sequenced in a study of T cell repertoires in cytomegalovirus infection. TCRdb fed the reads into MiXCR, producing one record per CDR3 protein. Here the sample spans about 270,000 distinct CDR3 sequences, around 20% being singletons. These TCRs are of unknown antigen specificity. The material sequenced was cultured PBMCs, taken from culture after CMV antigen stimulation. Receptors were obtained from a human donor in good health (CMV status not recorded). Some clones in this sample may be carry-over from other donors' samples.

This clonotype has a handful of counts. The chain uses TRBV7-6 and TRBJ2-1; TRBD2 aligns across 10 bases. The ends lost 3 bases at V and 6 bases at J; junction bases unmatched: 2. This CDR3 has 14 residues. CDR1 is SGHVS, CDR2 FNYEAQ, per germline. The DNA of the CDR3 is TGTGCCAGCAGCTTCGGGACTAGCGTCAATGAGCAGTTCTTC. Protein sequence: CASSFGTSVNEQFF.

The rearrangement joins TRBV7-8 to TRBJ1-5; the D is unclear. The V gene lost 1 base and the J gene lost 6 bases, with 10 bases spanning the gap. Germline CDR1 and CDR2: SGHVS and FQNEAQ. The length of the CDR3 is 14 residues. In nucleotides, the CDR3 is TGTGCCAGCAGCTTAGAAAGACACCCTCAGCCCCAGCATTTT. Amino acids: CASSLERHPQPQHF.

This clonotype was counted between two and nine times. V and J are TRBV5-1 and TRBJ1-2; D is unresolved. In germline, CDR1 is SGHRS, CDR2 YFSETQ. V gave up 4 bases and J gave up 3 bases, with 10 bases separating them. The CDR3 spans 13 residues. The CDR3 nucleotides read TGCGCCAGCAGCGCCGGAACGTACTATGGCTACACCTTC. Its translation: CASSAGTYYGYTF.

This clonotype was seen many times. The chain combines TRBV4-2 with TRBJ2-3; no clear D. The CDR3 runs to 13 residues. CDR1 LGHNA and CDR2 YNFKEQ come from the germline V gene. V lost 1 base, J lost 2 bases, and 4 bases lay in between. CDR3: CASSQGPTDTQYF. The DNA of the CDR3 is TGTGCCAGCAGCCAAGGTCCCACAGATACGCAGTATTTT.

The chain joins TRBV12-3 or TRBV12-4 to TRBJ1-1; 9 nucleotides match TRBD1. Germline trimming cut 0 bases from V and 5 bases from J; bases unmatched to any gene: 10. This CDR3 region has 17 residues. The CDR3 loop reads CASSLAPLGQGTTEAFF. CDR3 nucleotide sequence: TGTGCCAGCAGTTTAGCGCCGTTGGGACAGGGAACGACTGAAGCTTTCTTT.

CDR3 protein: CASSIFALAGYNEQFF. The CDR3 DNA follows: TGTGCCAGTAGTATTTTCGCCCTAGCGGGGTACAATGAGCAGTTCTTC. This chain uses TRBV19 with TRBJ2-1; TRBD2 agrees at 9 bases. The CDR3 covers 16 residues. Germline trimming cut 3 bases from V and 4 bases from J; bases unmatched to any gene: 7. Germline CDR1 LNHDA, CDR2 SQIVND (reference sequence).

CDR3 in amino acids: CASSFSQGYEKLFF. The CDR3 nucleotides read TGTGCCAGCAGCTTCAGTCAGGGGTACGAAAAACTGTTTTTT. The chain combines TRBV7-2 with TRBJ1-4; D is possibly TRBD1 (6 bases). CDR1 is SGHTA and CDR2 is FQGNSA in the germline V gene. Trimming left V 3 bases short and J 8 bases short, with 13 bases between. The CDR3 length is 14 residues.

The chain joins TRBV4-3 to TRBJ2-1; possibly TRBD1 or TRBD2 for D (5 bases each). Trimming removed 0 bases at V and 9 bases at J, with 12 bases between. Germline V gives CDR1 LGHNA, CDR2 YSLEER. The CDR3 sequence is 14 residues long. The CDR3 region is CASSQDLGTGEQFF. DNA of the CDR3: TGCGCCAGCAGCCAAGATTTGGGGACCGGTGAGCAGTTCTTC.

The table lists this clonotype with a few counts. The gene calls are TRBV28 and TRBJ2-3; TRBD2 matches 14 bases. The CDR3 runs 18 residues. Germline V lookup: CDR1 MDHEN, CDR2 SYDVKM. Trimming took 1 base from V and 5 from J; bases not matched to a gene: 8. In DNA form, the CDR3 reads TGTGCCAGCAGTTTATCTGGGACTAGCGGGGGCTCGGGAGATACGCAGTATTTT. Translating it yields CASSLSGTSGGSGDTQYF.

This rearrangement joins TRBV12-3 or TRBV12-4 to TRBJ2-1, with TRBD2 matching 8 bases. The CDR3 consists of 14 residues. V gave up 4 bases and J gave up 8 bases; unmatched junction bases: 7. The CDR3 is CASSSTSGGDEQFF. The CDR3 nucleotides read TGTGCCAGCAGTTCAACTAGCGGAGGCGATGAGCAGTTCTTC.

In this sample, this clonotype turned up many times. The rearrangement uses TRBV7-2 and TRBJ2-7, with 11 nucleotides matching TRBD2. This CDR3 has 18 amino acids. Germline trimming cut 4 bases from V and 3 bases from J; bases unmatched to any gene: 14. Germline-derived CDR1 and CDR2 are SGHTA and FQGNSA. CDR3 in amino acids: CASSSRGSGRARGYEQYF. The CDR3 nucleotides read TGTGCCAGCAGCTCGAGGGGTAGCGGGAGGGCGAGGGGCTACGAGCAGTACTTC.

This clonotype was observed a handful of times. This rearrangement joins TRBV19 to TRBJ2-3, with a tentative D call TRBD2 (6 bases). The CDR3 runs 13 residues. The V end lost 9 bases, the J end lost 0 bases, and 10 bases lay between the germline ends. Germline CDR1 and CDR2: LNHDA and SQIVND (reference sequence). The DNA for the CDR3 is TGTGCCAGCCGGGCGGGAAGCACAGATACGCAGTATTTT. Amino acids: CASRAGSTDTQYF.

This chain's CDR3 is CSASDYKQAYNEQFF. The CDR3 DNA sequence: TGCAGTGCTAGCGATTACAAGCAGGCCTACAATGAGCAGTTCTTC. This chain connects TRBV20-1 to TRBJ2-1, with no clear D. Looked up from germline, CDR1 is DFQATT and CDR2 is SNEGSKA (reference sequence). V lost 3 bases, J lost 2 bases, and 14 bases lay in between. The CDR3 loop spans 15 amino acids.

This clonotype came up many times. The J gene is TRBJ2-1, the V gene TRBV7-2; 10 bases align to TRBD2. Trimming at V came to 0 bases and at J to 5 bases, leaving 10 bases not matched to a gene. Germline V gene lookup returns CDR1 SGHTA and CDR2 FQGNSA. The CDR3 is 18 residues long. CDR3 protein: CASSLAPLAGLSNNEQFF. The CDR3 nucleotides are TGTGCCAGCAGCTTAGCGCCACTAGCGGGACTTAGTAACAATGAGCAGTTCTTC.

The chain is built from TRBV27 and TRBJ2-3; 7 bases align to TRBD2. J lost 3 bases, V lost 3 bases, and 6 bases had no gene match. CDR1 and CDR2 from the germline V gene are MNHEY and SMNVEV (reference sequence). The CDR3 loop spans 15 amino acids. The CDR3: CASSFVPSGTDTQYF. The DNA for the CDR3 is TGTGCCAGCAGTTTCGTGCCTAGCGGTACAGATACGCAGTATTTT.

The rearrangement links TRBV6-2 or TRBV6-3 to TRBJ2-1; 10 bases are shared with TRBD1. CDR1 is MNHEY, CDR2 SVGEGT, per germline. There are 17 residues in the CDR3. J was trimmed by 5 bases and V by 2 bases; bases with no gene match: 9. The CDR3 reads CASSYDRGRSVDNEQFF. Here the CDR3 DNA reads TGTGCCAGCAGTTACGACAGGGGGCGCTCAGTGGACAATGAGCAGTTCTTC.

Points on this clonotype: This could be a read error, since a much larger clone is one nucleotide away. The V call is TRBV6-5, the J call TRBJ1-5, with 9 bases that match TRBD1. CDR3 length: 14 residues. Germline-derived CDR1 and CDR2 are MNHEY and SVGAGI. The V gene end was trimmed by 7 bases and the J gene end by 4 bases; junction bases not matched to a gene: 5. Written as DNA, the CDR3 is TGTGCCAGCAAAGAAGGGACAGGGAATCAGCCCCAGCATTTT. Amino acid sequence: CASKEGTGNQPQHF.

The chain links TRBV30 to TRBJ1-2; D may be TRBD1 (5 bases). CDR1 and CDR2 (germline): GTSNPN, SVGIG (reference sequence). There are 14 residues in the CDR3. The V gene lost 1 base and the J gene lost 2 bases, with 11 bases spanning the gap. The CDR3 nucleotides read TGTGCCTGGAGTGAGGGGACGGCGAACTATGGCTACACCTTC. It translates to CAWSEGTANYGYTF.

This clonotype showed up just a few times. The J gene is TRBJ1-1, the V gene TRBV7-9; D unresolved. Trimming removed 0 bases from V and 3 bases from J, with 8 bases in between. Germline assignment: CDR1 SEHNR and CDR2 FQNEAQ (reference sequence). The CDR3 runs 14 residues. CDR3 in amino acids: CASSLARIDTEAFF. CDR3 sequence (DNA): TGTGCCAGCAGCTTAGCCCGCATTGACACTGAAGCTTTCTTT. Complete variable domain (other parts from reference TRBV7-9 and TRBJ1-1): DTGVSQNPRHKITKRGQNVTFRCDPISEHNRLYWYRQTLGQGPEFLTYFQNEAQLEKSRLLSDRFSAERPKGSFSTLEIQRTEQGDSAMYLCASSLARIDTEAFFGQGTRLTVV.

V is TRBV7-2 and J is TRBJ2-4, with TRBD1 as a possible D gene (6 bases). The CDR3 has 15 amino acids. Trimming took 4 bases from V and 2 from J, leaving 12 bases between them. The germline V gene has CDR1 SGHTA and CDR2 FQGNSA. The CDR3 loop reads CASSSSGASKNIQYF. Here the CDR3 DNA reads TGTGCCAGCAGCTCCTCAGGGGCTTCCAAAAACATTCAGTACTTC.

The chain uses TRBV19 and TRBJ2-2; D call uncertain. Trimming took 3 bases from V and 7 from J, leaving 9 bases between them. The CDR3 has 13 residues. Germline lookup yields CDR1 LNHDA and CDR2 SQIVND (reference sequence). As DNA, the CDR3 is TGTGCCAGTAGTATTGGGTCGAACGGGGAGCTGTTTTTT. Its protein product is CASSIGSNGELFF.